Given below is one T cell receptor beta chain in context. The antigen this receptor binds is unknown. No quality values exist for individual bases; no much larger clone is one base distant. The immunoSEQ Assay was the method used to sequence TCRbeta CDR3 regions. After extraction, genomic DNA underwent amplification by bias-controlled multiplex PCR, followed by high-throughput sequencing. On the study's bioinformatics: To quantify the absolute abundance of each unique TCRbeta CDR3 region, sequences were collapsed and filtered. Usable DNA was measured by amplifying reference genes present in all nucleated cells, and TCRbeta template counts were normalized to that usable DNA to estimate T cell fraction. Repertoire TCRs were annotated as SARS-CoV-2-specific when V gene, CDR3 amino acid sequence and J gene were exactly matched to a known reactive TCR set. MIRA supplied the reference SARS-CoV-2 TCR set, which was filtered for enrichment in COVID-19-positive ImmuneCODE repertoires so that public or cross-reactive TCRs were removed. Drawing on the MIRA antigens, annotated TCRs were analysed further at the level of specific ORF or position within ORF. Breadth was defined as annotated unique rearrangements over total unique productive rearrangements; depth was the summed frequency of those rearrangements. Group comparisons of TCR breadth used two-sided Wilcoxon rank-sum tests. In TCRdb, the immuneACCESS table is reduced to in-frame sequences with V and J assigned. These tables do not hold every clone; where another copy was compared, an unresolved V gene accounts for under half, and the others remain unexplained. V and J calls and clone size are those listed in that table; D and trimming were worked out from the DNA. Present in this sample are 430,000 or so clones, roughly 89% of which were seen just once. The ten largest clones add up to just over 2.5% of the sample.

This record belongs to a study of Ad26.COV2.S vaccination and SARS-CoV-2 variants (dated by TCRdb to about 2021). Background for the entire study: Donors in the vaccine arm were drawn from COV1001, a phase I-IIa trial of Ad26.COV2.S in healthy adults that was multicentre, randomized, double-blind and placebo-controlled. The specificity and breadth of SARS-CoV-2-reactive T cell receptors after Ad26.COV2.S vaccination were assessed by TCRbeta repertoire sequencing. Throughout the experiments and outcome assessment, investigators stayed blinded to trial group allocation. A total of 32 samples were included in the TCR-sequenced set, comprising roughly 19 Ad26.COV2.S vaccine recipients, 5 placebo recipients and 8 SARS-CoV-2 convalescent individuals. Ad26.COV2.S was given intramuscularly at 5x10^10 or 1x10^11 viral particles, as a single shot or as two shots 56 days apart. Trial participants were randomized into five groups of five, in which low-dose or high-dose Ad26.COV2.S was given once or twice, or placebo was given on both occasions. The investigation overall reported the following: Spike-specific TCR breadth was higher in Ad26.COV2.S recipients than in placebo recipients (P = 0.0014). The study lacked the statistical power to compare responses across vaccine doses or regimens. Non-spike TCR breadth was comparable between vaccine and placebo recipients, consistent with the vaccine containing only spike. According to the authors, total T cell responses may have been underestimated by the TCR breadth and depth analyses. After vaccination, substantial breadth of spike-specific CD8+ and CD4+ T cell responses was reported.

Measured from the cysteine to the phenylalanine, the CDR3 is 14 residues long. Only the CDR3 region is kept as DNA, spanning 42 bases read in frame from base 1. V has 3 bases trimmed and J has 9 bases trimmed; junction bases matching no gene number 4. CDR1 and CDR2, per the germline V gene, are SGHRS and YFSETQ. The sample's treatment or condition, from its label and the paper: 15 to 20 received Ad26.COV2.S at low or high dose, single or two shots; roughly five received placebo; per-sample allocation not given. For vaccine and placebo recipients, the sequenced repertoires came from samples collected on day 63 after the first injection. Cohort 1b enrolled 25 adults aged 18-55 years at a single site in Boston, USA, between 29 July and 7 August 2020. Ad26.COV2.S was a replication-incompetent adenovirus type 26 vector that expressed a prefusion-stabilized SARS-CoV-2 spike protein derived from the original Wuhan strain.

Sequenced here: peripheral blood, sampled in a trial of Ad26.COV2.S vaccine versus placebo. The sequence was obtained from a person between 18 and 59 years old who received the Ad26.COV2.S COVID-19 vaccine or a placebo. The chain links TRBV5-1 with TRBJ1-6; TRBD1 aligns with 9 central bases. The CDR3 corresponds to CASSWGQGGSPLHF. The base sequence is TGCGCCAGCAGCTGGGGACAGGGAGGTTCACCCCTCCACTTT.